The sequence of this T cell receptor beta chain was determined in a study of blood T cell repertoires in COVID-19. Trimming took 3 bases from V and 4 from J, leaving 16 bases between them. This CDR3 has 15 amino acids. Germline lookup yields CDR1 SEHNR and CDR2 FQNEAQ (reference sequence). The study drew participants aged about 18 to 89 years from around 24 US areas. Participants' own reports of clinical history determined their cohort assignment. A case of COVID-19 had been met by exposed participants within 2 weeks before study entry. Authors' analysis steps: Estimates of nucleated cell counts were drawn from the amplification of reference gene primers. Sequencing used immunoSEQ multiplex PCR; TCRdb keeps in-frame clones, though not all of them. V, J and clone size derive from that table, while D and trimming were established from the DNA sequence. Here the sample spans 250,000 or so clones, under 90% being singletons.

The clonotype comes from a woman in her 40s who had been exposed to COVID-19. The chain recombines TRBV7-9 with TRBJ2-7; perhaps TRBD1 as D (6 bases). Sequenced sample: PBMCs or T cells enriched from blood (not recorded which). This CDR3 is CASSFTGLNGYEQYF. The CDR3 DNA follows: TGTGCCAGCAGCTTCACAGGGTTGAATGGTTACGAGCAGTACTTC.